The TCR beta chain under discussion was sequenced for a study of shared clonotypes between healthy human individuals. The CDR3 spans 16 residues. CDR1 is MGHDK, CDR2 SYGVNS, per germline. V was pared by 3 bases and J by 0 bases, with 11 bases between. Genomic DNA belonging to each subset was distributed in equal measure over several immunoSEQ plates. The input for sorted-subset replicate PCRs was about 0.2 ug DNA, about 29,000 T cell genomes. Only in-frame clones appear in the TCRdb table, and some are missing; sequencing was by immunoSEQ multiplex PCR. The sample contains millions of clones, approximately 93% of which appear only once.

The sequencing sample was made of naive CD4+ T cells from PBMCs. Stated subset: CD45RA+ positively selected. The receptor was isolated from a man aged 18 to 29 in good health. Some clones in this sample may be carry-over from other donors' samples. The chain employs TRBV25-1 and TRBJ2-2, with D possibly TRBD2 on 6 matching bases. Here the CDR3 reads CASSDGAGTNTGELFF. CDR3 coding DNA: TGTGCCAGCAGTGATGGGGCGGGGACGAACACCGGGGAGCTGTTTTTT.